Following are 17 T cell receptor beta chains from one sample sequenced in a study of blood T cell repertoires in COVID-19 (dated by TCRdb to the early 2020s). Receptors were amplified or captured by the immunoSEQ multiplex PCR assay. TCRdb mirrors the immuneACCESS table, restricted to in-frame sequences. Some clones are absent from its copies; in checked studies, under half trace to an unresolved V gene, and the reason for the others is unknown. In all, the sample holds about 220,000 clones, and approximately 83% of those were seen once. The ten largest clones capture around 2.8% of the sample. Sample: peripheral blood. The receptors were gathered from a woman aged 25 to 45 who had recovered from COVID-19.

The J gene is TRBJ1-6, the V gene TRBV6-4, with 10 bases lining up with TRBD1. The CDR3 is 16 residues long. Trimming removed 3 bases from V and 10 bases from J; junction bases left unmatched: 9. Germline CDR1 reads MRHNA; CDR2 reads SNTAGT. The CDR3 here is CASSEAWTGGLSPLHF. CDR3 DNA sequence: TGTGCCAGCAGTGAAGCCTGGACAGGGGGATTATCACCCCTCCACTTT.

The rearrangement uses TRBV10-3 and TRBJ2-1, with 8 bases aligning to TRBD1. The germline V gene has CDR1 ENHRY and CDR2 SYGVKD. This CDR3 has 13 amino acids. V gave up 7 bases and J gave up 8 bases; unmatched junction bases: 7. The CDR3 spells CAITLDREHEQFF. The CDR3 region has the DNA TGTGCCATCACCCTGGACAGGGAACATGAGCAGTTCTTC.

The gene calls are TRBV6-6 and TRBJ1-2; D gene ambiguous. The germline V and J ends were trimmed by 6 bases and 1 base, with 12 bases remaining between them. The V gene's germline CDR1 is MNHNY and CDR2 SVGAGI (reference sequence). There are 14 residues in the CDR3. The CDR3, as DNA: TGTGCCAGCAGCCCCGATGATAGTAACTATGGCTACACCTTC. This gives the protein CASSPDDSNYGYTF.

About this clone itself: One junction end disagrees with the germline gene, perhaps due to a read error. V usage is TRBV27 and J usage is TRBJ2-3; possibly TRBD2 for D (6 bases). From germline, CDR1 is MNHEY and CDR2 SMNVEV (reference sequence). The CDR3 is 17 amino acids. Here the CDR3 DNA reads TGTGCCAGCAGTCCTCCACAAACTAGCCCCGGGGGAGTGTTGTTCTCCTTT. Its translation is CASSPPQTSPGGVLFSF.

The V and J genes are TRBV10-3 and TRBJ1-2, with a tentative D call TRBD1 (5 bases). Trimming cost V 6 bases and J 7 bases, with 18 bases left between them. The CDR3 consists of 14 residues. CDR1 ENHRY and CDR2 SYGVKD come from the germline V gene. Here the CDR3 reads CAIRTGASVGGYTF. CDR3 nucleotide sequence: TGTGCCATCAGAACAGGAGCCTCCGTGGGTGGCTACACCTTC.

This clone was counted a few times. The chain links TRBV27 to TRBJ1-5, with TRBD1 identical over 8 bases. The J segment lost 9 bases and the V segment lost 7 bases, leaving 14 bases of the junction unmatched. Germline V lookup: CDR1 MNHEY, CDR2 SMNVEV (reference sequence). This CDR3 spans 15 amino acids. The CDR3 coding sequence is TGTGCCAGCAAGGGAGGTGGAGACAGGGGATGGCCCCAGCATTTT. Protein sequence: CASKGGGDRGWPQHF.

This chain connects TRBV2 to TRBJ1-2, with D hard to call. Germline V gives CDR1 SNHLY, CDR2 FYNNEI. V lost 4 bases to trimming and J lost 8 bases, with 11 bases between them. The CDR3 extends over 12 amino acids. The chain's CDR3 is CASSVRDPGYTF. CDR3 DNA sequence: TGTGCCAGCAGTGTTCGGGATCCCGGCTACACCTTC. Full variable domain (rest looked up from reference TRBV2 and TRBJ1-2): EPEVTQTPSHQVTQMGQEVILRCVPISNHLYFYWYRQILGQKVEFLVSFYNNEISEKSEIFDDQFSVERPDGSNFTLKIRSTKLEDSAMYFCASSVRDPGYTFGSGTRLTVV.

A few counts support this clone. This chain joins TRBV4-1 and TRBJ1-5; tentative D call: TRBD1 (6 bases). The V and J ends lost 3 bases and 4 bases respectively, with 10 bases between them. This CDR3 spans 14 amino acids. CDR1 and CDR2 from the germline V gene are MGHRA and YSYEKL. CDR3 sequence reads: CASSHRTANQPQHF. DNA of the CDR3: TGCGCCAGCAGCCATAGGACAGCTAATCAGCCCCAGCATTTT.

The chain is built from TRBV6-1 and TRBJ1-1; D is unresolved. V was shortened by 2 bases and J by 4 bases, with 8 bases between the two germline ends. Germline values: CDR1 MNHNS, CDR2 SASEGT. CDR3 length equals 13 residues. The CDR3 protein is CASSEQMATEAFF. The CDR3 DNA follows: TGTGCCAGCAGTGAACAGATGGCCACTGAAGCTTTCTTT.

The table lists this clone with a few counts. The chain employs TRBV27 and TRBJ2-1; 10 bases are a match to TRBD2. Germline CDR1 reads MNHEY; CDR2 reads SMNVEV (reference sequence). V lost 5 bases, J lost 4 bases, and 5 bases stayed unmatched. The CDR3 runs 15 residues. Written as DNA, the CDR3 is TGTGCCAGCAGTCCACTAGCGGGGCTTTACAATGAGCAGTTCTTC. Translated, it gives CASSPLAGLYNEQFF.

The chain combines TRBV29-1 with TRBJ2-5; no clear D gene. The length of the CDR3 is 14 residues. Per the germline V gene, CDR1 is SQVTM and CDR2 is ANQGSEA. Trimming pared 2 bases from V and 1 base from J, leaving 11 bases between. As DNA, the CDR3 is TGCAGCGTTGAATTATGGGCAGCCCAAGAGACCCAGTACTTC. The encoded protein is CSVELWAAQETQYF.

This clone was detected only once. The chain joins TRBV23-1 to TRBJ2-7, with no clear D. TRBV23-1 is designated an ORF whose function remains uncertain. Between the trimmed V and J ends, which lost 1 base and 2 bases, there was a span of 9 bases. CDR3 size: 14 residues. The CDR3 loop is CASSQLEFPYEQYF. Here the CDR3 DNA reads TGCGCCAGCAGTCAATTGGAGTTTCCCTACGAGCAGTACTTC.

V usage is TRBV9 and J usage is TRBJ1-3; D gene ambiguous. Germline values: CDR1 SGDLS, CDR2 YYNGEE. This CDR3 comprises 16 residues. The V and J ends lost 1 base and 0 bases respectively, with 11 bases between them. The CDR3 protein is CASSVTGLDSGNTIYF. The CDR3 DNA sequence: TGTGCCAGCAGCGTAACCGGGTTAGACTCTGGAAACACCATATATTTT.

The chain is built from TRBV29-1 and TRBJ1-1, with D perhaps matching TRBD1 (5 bases). Trimming removed 6 bases from V and 2 bases from J, with 13 bases in between. The CDR3 totals 13 residues. Germline V gives CDR1 SQVTM, CDR2 ANQGSEA. The CDR3 protein is CSVSLGGNTEAFF. Here the CDR3 DNA reads TGCAGCGTGTCCCTCGGGGGAAACACTGAAGCTTTCTTT.

V and J are TRBV11-2 and TRBJ2-4, with 11 positions matching TRBD1. Germline V gene sequence: CDR1 SGHAT, CDR2 FQNNGV. After removal of 5 bases from V and 9 bases from J, the junction contained 6 bases not matched to a gene. The CDR3 has 14 residues. The CDR3 loop is CASSPGTGGGIQYF. The CDR3 DNA sequence: TGTGCCAGCAGCCCCGGGACAGGGGGGGGCATTCAGTACTTC.

The chain has TRBV5-1 and TRBJ2-5; D may be TRBD2 (5 bases). Germline CDR1 and CDR2: SGHRS and YFSETQ. V lost 4 bases to trimming and J lost 1 base, with 17 bases between them. The CDR3 spans 16 residues. The CDR3 coding sequence is TGCGCCAGCAGCCCAACGGACTTTACCTTCCAAGAGACCCAGTACTTC. This encodes CASSPTDFTFQETQYF.

This chain links TRBV4-2 with TRBJ2-5, with 9 bases aligning to TRBD1. The ends lost 5 bases at V and 4 bases at J; junction bases unmatched: 8. This CDR3 spans 15 amino acids. Germline V gene data show CDR1 as LGHNA and CDR2 as YNFKEQ. The CDR3 nucleotides are TGTGCCAGCAGCGCTCGGGACAGGGCGGGAGAGACCCAGTACTTC. Its translation: CASSARDRAGETQYF.